This T cell receptor beta chain was captured in a study of blood T cell repertoires in COVID-19. Across the whole study: Samples taken during acute and convalescent COVID-19 were collected in the United States, Italy and Spain. PBMCs, B-cell-depleted T cells, or T cells provided the cDNA or gDNA that made up the material.

V lost 7 bases and J lost 6; bases outside the gene matches: 7. The CDR3 loop spans 14 amino acids. Germline-derived CDR1 and CDR2 are MNHEY and SVGAGI. Using immunoSEQ multiplex PCR, the repertoire was profiled, and TCRdb retains in-frame clones only, with some absent. The data show about 80,000 clones, around 89% seen once. Sequences were obtained from peripheral blood. V and J are TRBV6-5 and TRBJ2-7; 12 bases align to TRBD1. The receptor was isolated from a woman of 80 years or more with acute or convalescent COVID-19. The DNA for the CDR3 is TGTGCCAGCACTGGGACAGGGGGCGGGGGCGAGCAGTACTTC. The encoded protein is CASTGTGGGGEQYF.